The 30 T cell receptor beta chains below were found in one sample sequenced in a study of T cell responses to AZD1222 COVID-19 vaccine. Clones were sequenced by immunoSEQ multiplex PCR, and TCRdb holds only the in-frame ones, with some missing. The data show approximately 120,000 clones, 85% to 90% seen once. Sequences were derived from peripheral blood, sampled 28 days after the second AZD1222 dose. Receptor source: an adult who received the AZD1222 COVID-19 vaccine.

This clone came up a few times. The chain is built from TRBV27 and TRBJ1-1; no clear D gene. There are 13 residues in the CDR3. Germline V lookup: CDR1 MNHEY, CDR2 SMNVEV (reference sequence). Between the trimmed V and J ends, which lost 2 bases and 4 bases, there was a span of 8 bases. This CDR3 is CASSLSPFTEAFF. CDR3 sequence (DNA): TGTGCCAGCAGTTTAAGCCCCTTCACTGAAGCTTTCTTT.

The CDR3 spells CASTPTVLNAAQHF. The CDR3 bases are TGTGCCAGTACTCCCACAGTCCTTAACGCGGCCCAGCATTTT. This chain uses TRBV19 with TRBJ1-5, with D unclear. Trimming stripped 7 bases from V and 11 bases from J, with 21 bases between. Germline CDR1 reads LNHDA; CDR2 reads SQIVND (reference sequence). CDR3 length: 14 residues.

This chain uses TRBV19 with TRBJ1-5, with D perhaps TRBD1 (5 bases). This CDR3 comprises 15 residues. In germline, CDR1 is LNHDA, CDR2 SQIVND (reference sequence). V lost 3 bases and J 0 bases, leaving 9 bases between the germline ends. The CDR3 region is CASSIEGYSNQPQHF. Written as DNA, the CDR3 is TGTGCCAGTAGTATCGAGGGGTATAGCAATCAGCCCCAGCATTTT.

This chain uses TRBV7-8 with TRBJ1-5, with 8 bases aligning to TRBD1. The CDR3 consists of 15 residues. Germline CDR1 reads SGHVS; CDR2 reads FQNEAQ. V shed 5 bases and J 4 bases; nucleotides not matched to a gene: 7. The CDR3 loop reads CASSVQGAWNQPQHF. The CDR3 DNA reads as TGTGCCAGCAGCGTCCAGGGGGCGTGGAATCAGCCCCAGCATTTT.

This sequence joins TRBV27 and TRBJ1-1, with TRBD1 as a possible D gene (6 bases). Trimming took 4 bases from V and 0 from J, leaving 9 bases between them. Looked up from germline, CDR1 is MNHEY and CDR2 is SMNVEV (reference sequence). The CDR3 length is 14 residues. CDR3 amino acids: CASSSQGLNTEAFF. CDR3 DNA: TGTGCCAGCAGTTCCCAGGGGTTGAACACTGAAGCTTTCTTT.

This clone was detected only a few times. This chain links TRBV5-1 with TRBJ2-7; D is uncertain. CDR3 length: 14 residues. V was trimmed by 4 bases and J by 6 bases, leaving 17 bases between them. Germline V gene lookup returns CDR1 SGHRS and CDR2 YFSETQ. CDR3 DNA sequence: TGCGCCAGCAGCCTATCCGGGCCAGCCATCGAGCAGTACTTC. The encoded protein is CASSLSGPAIEQYF.

This clone has more than one count but fewer than ten. This chain joins TRBV28 and TRBJ2-4; 13 nucleotides agree with TRBD2. Germline V gives CDR1 MDHEN, CDR2 SYDVKM. The CDR3 consists of 17 residues. The ends lost 5 bases at V and 3 bases at J; junction bases unmatched: 7. The CDR3 loop is CASSLLAGGRFKNIQYF. CDR3 nucleotide sequence: TGTGCCAGCAGTCTACTAGCGGGGGGGCGTTTCAAAAACATTCAGTACTTC.

V and J are TRBV29-1 and TRBJ1-1; the match to TRBD1 covers 7 bases. The CDR3 sequence is 13 residues long. V lost 7 bases, J lost 0 bases, and 5 bases stayed unmatched. From germline, CDR1 is SQVTM and CDR2 ANQGSEA. The CDR3 nucleotides read TGCAGCGGCAACAGGGGACTGAACACTGAAGCTTTCTTT. This codes for CSGNRGLNTEAFF.

The CDR3 nucleotides are TGCGCCAGCAGTGAGCCTAACAGGGGGGACACTGAAGCTTTCTTT. It encodes CASSEPNRGDTEAFF. This chain connects TRBV10-1 to TRBJ1-1; 8 bases map to TRBD1. The CDR3 totals 15 residues. Trimming took 2 bases from V and 3 from J; bases not matched to a gene: 5. Germline V gene lookup returns CDR1 WNHNN and CDR2 SYGVQD (reference sequence).

The chain combines TRBV11-2 with TRBJ2-1; 12 bases match TRBD2. The CDR3 length is 16 residues. Germline trimming cut 5 bases from V and 10 bases from J; bases unmatched to any gene: 12. Germline V gene data show CDR1 as SGHAT and CDR2 as FQNNGV. The CDR3 coding sequence is TGTGCCAGCAGCCAGACTAGCGGGGGACTGGCAAGCGAGCAGTTCTTC. It encodes CASSQTSGGLASEQFF.

This chain joins TRBV5-1 and TRBJ1-5; 9 nucleotides line up with TRBD1. The germline gives CDR1 SGHRS, CDR2 YFSETQ. This CDR3 is built from 17 residues. V was clipped by 0 bases and J by 1 base; unmatched bases: 5. CDR3 bases: TGCGCCAGCAGCTTGGGACAGGGGGATGTCAGCAATCAGCCCCAGCATTTT. This gives the protein CASSLGQGDVSNQPQHF.

The CDR3 coding sequence is TGCGCCAGCAGCTTTCCAGGGGGCCAGGGCTACGAGCAGTACTTC. This sequence encodes CASSFPGGQGYEQYF. The J gene is TRBJ2-7, the V gene TRBV5-1; 8 nucleotides line up with TRBD1. J gave up 3 bases and V 2 bases, and 7 bases lay outside the gene matches. The CDR3 runs 15 residues. Germline CDR1 is SGHRS and CDR2 is YFSETQ.

The chain recombines TRBV29-1 with TRBJ1-2; TRBD1 aligns across 8 bases. Trimming took 6 bases from V and 8 from J; bases not matched to a gene: 11. Germline V gene sequence: CDR1 SQVTM, CDR2 ANQGSEA. The CDR3 runs 13 residues. The CDR3 sequence: CSVRPGQAGGYTF. CDR3 DNA sequence: TGCAGCGTCAGACCGGGACAGGCCGGGGGCTACACCTTC.

The V gene is TRBV18, the J gene TRBJ2-1; tentative D call: TRBD2 (6 bases). In germline, CDR1 is KGHSH, CDR2 LQKENI. CDR3 length: 13 amino acids. Trimming removed 6 bases at V and 4 bases at J, with 10 bases between. CDR3 sequence (DNA): TGTGCCAGCTCCAGGGACTTGTACAATGAGCAGTTCTTC. Translated, it gives CASSRDLYNEQFF.

J is TRBJ1-2 and V is TRBV6-5; no clear D. Trimming took 4 bases from V and 2 from J, leaving 14 bases between them. Germline values: CDR1 MNHEY, CDR2 SVGAGI. The CDR3 spans 15 residues. The CDR3, as DNA: TGTGCCAGCAGTTTGACCGAGCAGAGCAACTATGGCTACACCTTC. Translation: CASSLTEQSNYGYTF.

This clone showed up just a few times. The rearrangement joins TRBV18 to TRBJ2-2, with 14 bases identical to TRBD2. This CDR3 comprises 18 residues. Germline assignment: CDR1 KGHSH and CDR2 LQKENI. The J segment lost 3 bases and the V segment lost 4 bases, leaving 7 bases of the junction unmatched. CDR3 DNA: TGTGCCAGCTCACAACGACTAGCGGGGGGGCCGGACACCGGGGAGCTGTTTTTT. Translating gives CASSQRLAGGPDTGELFF.

J is TRBJ1-1 and V is TRBV3-1 (or the pseudogene TRBV3-2), with D perhaps matching TRBD1 (6 bases). Germline CDR1 LGHDT, CDR2 YNNKEL (reference sequence). The CDR3 has 17 amino acids. V lost 1 base and J lost 0, with 15 bases in between. The CDR3 is CASSQVSWGPMNTEAFF. The CDR3 coding sequence is TGTGCCAGCAGCCAAGTCAGTTGGGGGCCCATGAACACTGAAGCTTTCTTT.

V usage is TRBV14 and J usage is TRBJ1-2, with 10 bases identical to TRBD1. CDR3 length: 14 residues. V shed 3 bases and J 5 bases; nucleotides not matched to a gene: 3. Germline V gene lookup returns CDR1 SGHDN and CDR2 FVKESK. The CDR3 here is CASSQDRGFYGYTF. In DNA, the CDR3 is TGTGCCAGCAGCCAGGACAGGGGGTTTTATGGCTACACCTTC.

CDR3 loop: CASSDTGQQEKLFF. For the CDR3, the DNA is TGTGCCAGCAGCGATACAGGGCAGCAAGAAAAACTGTTTTTT. The chain recombines TRBV7-9 with TRBJ1-4, with D perhaps matching TRBD1 (6 bases). Trimming removed 5 bases at V and 8 bases at J, with 15 bases between. This CDR3 contains 14 residues. The germline CDR1 and CDR2 sequences are SEHNR and FQNEAQ (reference sequence).

The chain uses TRBV6-2 or TRBV6-3 and TRBJ1-2; D is uncertain. Germline CDR1 reads MNHEY; CDR2 reads SVGEGT. The CDR3 extends over 12 amino acids. V lost 0 bases to trimming and J lost 2 bases, with 1 base between them. CDR3 region: CASSYSNYGYTF. CDR3 DNA: TGTGCCAGCAGTTACTCAAACTATGGCTACACCTTC.

This chain uses TRBV5-1 with TRBJ1-1; the match to TRBD1 covers 8 bases. Germline CDR1 reads SGHRS; CDR2 reads YFSETQ. This CDR3 spans 16 amino acids. The ends lost 9 bases at V and 4 bases at J; junction bases unmatched: 17. The CDR3 sequence is CATQLGTGGFGTEAFF. The CDR3 bases are TGCGCCACCCAGCTTGGCACAGGGGGATTCGGCACTGAAGCTTTCTTT. The full variable domain, its missing parts supplied by reference TRBV5-1 and TRBJ1-1, is KAGVTQTPRYLIKTRGQQVTLSCSPISGHRSVSWYQQTPGQGLQFLFEYFSETQRNKGNFPGRFSGRQFSNSRSEMNVSTLELGDSALYLCATQLGTGGFGTEAFFGQGTRLTVV.

The chain joins TRBV7-2 to TRBJ2-7; tentatively, D is TRBD1 or TRBD2 (5 bases each). This CDR3 spans 17 amino acids. CDR1 is SGHTA, CDR2 FQGNSA, per germline. The V end was cut by 7 bases, the J end by 5 bases, with 27 bases between. CDR3 residues: CASTHAEGFGPFHEQYF. The CDR3 region has the DNA TGTGCCAGCACACACGCCGAGGGGTTCGGGCCCTTCCACGAGCAGTACTTC.

This chain connects TRBV5-4 to TRBJ2-1; 9 bases are shared with TRBD1. This CDR3 contains 15 residues. J lost 4 bases, V lost 2 bases, and 4 bases had no gene match. In germline, CDR1 is SGHNT, CDR2 YYREEE (reference sequence). The CDR3 nucleotides are TGTGCCAGCAGCTTTGACAGGGGGTTTTACAATGAGCAGTTCTTC. Its protein product is CASSFDRGFYNEQFF.

This clone was seen only once. The chain recombines TRBV6-6 with TRBJ1-2, with D hard to call. V was shortened by 7 bases and J by 5 bases, with 14 bases between the two germline ends. This CDR3 spans 13 amino acids. In germline, CDR1 is MNHNY, CDR2 SVGAGI (reference sequence). DNA of the CDR3: TGTGCCAGCACCCCTTTGCCCAGATATGGCTACACCTTC. Protein product: CASTPLPRYGYTF.

Details on this clone: Other DNA sequences in the same sample also yield this CDR3. CDR3 in amino acids: CASSLEGRGGTEAFF. In DNA, the CDR3 is TGTGCCAGCAGCTTAGAAGGCAGGGGAGGTACTGAAGCTTTCTTT. J is TRBJ1-1 and V is TRBV7-2; D is possibly TRBD1 (6 bases). From germline, CDR1 is SGHTA and CDR2 FQGNSA. The CDR3 totals 15 residues. Trimming pared 1 base from V and 5 bases from J, leaving 14 bases between.

The chain couples TRBV5-1 to TRBJ1-4, with D maybe TRBD1 (5 bases). CDR1 is SGHRS and CDR2 is YFSETQ in the germline V gene. The CDR3 sequence is 15 residues long. The ends were cut back, 1 base at V and 3 bases at J, with 10 bases in the middle. The CDR3 protein is CASSLMGGANEKLFF. CDR3 nucleotides: TGCGCCAGCAGCTTGATGGGGGGTGCTAATGAAAAACTGTTTTTT.

V usage is TRBV3-1 (or the pseudogene TRBV3-2) and J usage is TRBJ1-1; 7 bases match TRBD1. The V and J ends lost 6 bases and 6 bases, in that order; junction bases with no gene match: 10. CDR3 length: 14 amino acids. Germline CDR1 and CDR2: LGHDT and YNNKEL (reference sequence). The DNA of the CDR3 is TGTGCCAGCAGGTCCCTACAGGGGAGGGCTGAAGCTTTCTTT. Translating gives CASRSLQGRAEAFF.

The chain is built from TRBV28 and TRBJ1-6; the D gene is possibly TRBD1 (6 bases). Trimming removed 1 base at V and 3 bases at J, with 10 bases between. Germline assignment: CDR1 MDHEN and CDR2 SYDVKM. The CDR3 length is 16 residues. The CDR3: CASSLYGQNYNSPLHF. The CDR3 nucleotides read TGTGCCAGCAGTTTATATGGACAGAACTATAATTCACCCCTCCACTTT. The full variable domain, with the rest looked up from reference TRBV28 and TRBJ1-6, is DVKVTQSSRYLVKRTGEKVFLECVQDMDHENMFWYRQDPGLGLRLIYFSYDVKMKEKGDIPEGYSVSREKKERFSLILESASTNQTSMYLCASSLYGQNYNSPLHFGNGTRLTVT.

The chain couples TRBV6-5 to TRBJ2-6; D is uncertain. The CDR3 is made up of 15 amino acids. Trimming stripped 2 bases from V and 0 bases from J, with 5 bases between. Germline V gene lookup returns CDR1 MNHEY and CDR2 SVGAGI. CDR3 nucleotides: TGTGCCAGCAGTTACGTGCTCTCTGGGGCCAACGTCCTGACTTTC. Translation: CASSYVLSGANVLTF.

V usage is TRBV10-1 and J usage is TRBJ1-3; 9 positions match TRBD1. The CDR3 is made up of 16 amino acids. Germline assignment: CDR1 WNHNN and CDR2 SYGVQD (reference sequence). With 2 bases clipped from V and 2 bases from J, the junction kept 4 bases outside the gene matches. CDR3 nucleotides: TGCGCCAGCAGTGAGCCTGGGACAGGGACTGGAAACACCATATATTTT. This translates into CASSEPGTGTGNTIYF.